These 32 T cell receptor beta chains originate from one sample sequenced in a study of regulatory T cells in long-lasting Graves disease. Building of the TCR beta libraries involved iRepertoire HTBI primers and Arm-PCR of CDR3 regions. TCRdb used MiXCR to reprocess the multiplex PCR reads, holding one entry per CDR3 protein. The sample holds around 300,000 distinct CDR3 sequences, around 23% seen once. Sample time point: persistent/refractory GD, antithyroid drugs over 5 years with positive TRAb. Construction of the TCR library relied on RNA isolated from PBMCs. The material sequenced was peripheral blood mononuclear cells (PBMCs), taken when the disease was refractory, from a patient treated with antithyroid drugs. The receptors were gathered from a female donor with Graves disease.

The chain employs TRBV27 and TRBJ1-5; D perhaps matches TRBD1 (6 bases). V lost 5 bases, J lost 7 bases, and 18 bases lay in between. This CDR3 has 15 residues. Germline CDR1 MNHEY, CDR2 SMNVEV (reference sequence). CDR3 sequence reads: CASSSGTSDGQPQHF. The CDR3 DNA reads TGTGCCAGCAGTAGTGGGACATCAGACGGCCAGCCCCAGCATTTT.

This rearrangement joins TRBV7-3 to TRBJ2-7; tentative D call: TRBD2 (5 bases). This CDR3 region has 16 residues. Germline V gene data show CDR1 as SGHTA and CDR2 as FQGTGA. The ends were cut back, 1 base at V and 0 bases at J, with 13 bases in the middle. As DNA, the CDR3 is TGTGCCAGCAGCTTAAAGGAAACGGGAAGCTCCTACGAGCAGTACTTC. It encodes CASSLKETGSSYEQYF. The variable domain in full, with the rest retrieved from reference TRBV7-3 and TRBJ2-7, is GAGVSQTPSNKVTEKGKYVELRCDPISGHTALYWYRQSLGQGPEFLIYFQGTGAADDSGLPNDRFFAVRPEGSVSTLKIQRTERGDSAVYLCASSLKETGSSYEQYFGPGTRLTVT.

This clonotype was recorded many times. The chain combines TRBV28 with TRBJ2-7; 8 bases fit TRBD2. V trimming: 10 bases; J trimming: 0 bases; junction bases outside the gene matches: 5. The CDR3 covers 13 residues. Germline CDR1 MDHEN, CDR2 SYDVKM. CDR3 amino acids: CATRGGSSYEQYF. The CDR3 coding sequence is TGTGCCACACGGGGGGGCAGCTCCTACGAGCAGTACTTC. Drawing the rest from reference TRBV28 and TRBJ2-7, the complete variable domain is DVKVTQSSRYLVKRTGEKVFLECVQDMDHENMFWYRQDPGLGLRLIYFSYDVKMKEKGDIPEGYSVSREKKERFSLILESASTNQTSMYLCATRGGSSYEQYFGPGTRLTVT.

This clonotype was detected a few times. The gene calls are TRBV6-1 and TRBJ2-5; no clear D gene. This CDR3 contains 14 residues. The V end was cut by 3 bases, the J end by 1 base, with 9 bases between. Germline V CDR1 and CDR2: MNHNS, SASEGT. The CDR3 nucleotides are TGTGCCAGCAGTGAGTTAGCACCCCAAGAGACCCAGTACTTC. It specifies CASSELAPQETQYF.

This clonotype was seen a few times. The chain links TRBV7-2 to TRBJ2-1, with D possibly TRBD2 on 5 matching bases. The CDR3 has 16 residues. Trimming took off 6 bases at V and 9 bases at J, with 24 bases between the two ends. CDR1 is SGHTA and CDR2 is FQGNSA in the germline V gene. The chain's CDR3 is CASRPSGGSGGGEQFF. CDR3 bases: TGTGCCAGCAGACCGTCTGGCGGCTCTGGAGGCGGTGAGCAGTTCTTC.

This clonotype turned up a few times. The chain has TRBV28 and TRBJ2-7; D may be TRBD2 (5 bases). Trimming left V 2 bases short and J 2 bases short, with 22 bases between. Germline V lookup: CDR1 MDHEN, CDR2 SYDVKM. This CDR3 spans 18 amino acids. The CDR3 region has the DNA TGTGCCAGCAGTTTAAAGGCTAGCTCGGTAATTTCAACCTACGAGCAGTACTTC. Translated, it gives CASSLKASSVISTYEQYF.

This clonotype has more than one count but fewer than ten. The rearrangement uses TRBV3-1 and TRBJ2-7, with unresolved D. V dropped 0 bases and J dropped 5 bases, with 11 bases sitting between them. This CDR3 has 14 amino acids. Germline assignment: CDR1 LGHDT and CDR2 YNNKEL (reference sequence). The chain's CDR3 is CASSQDLLWDEQYF. The CDR3 nucleotides read TGTGCCAGCAGCCAAGACCTCCTCTGGGACGAGCAGTACTTC.

The J gene is TRBJ1-4, the V gene TRBV28; possibly TRBD1 for D (5 bases). From germline, CDR1 is MDHEN and CDR2 SYDVKM. The CDR3 contains 13 residues. Trimming took 7 bases from V and 8 from J, leaving 14 bases between them. The CDR3 sequence: CASTQGAGEKLFF. The DNA of the CDR3 is TGTGCCAGCACCCAGGGTGCGGGGGAAAAACTGTTTTTT.

For the CDR3, the DNA is TGTGCCAGCAGCCCCGGGACAGGGCTAGAGACCCAGTACTTC. Translated: CASSPGTGLETQYF. The rearrangement joins TRBV7-9 to TRBJ2-5, with 9 bases aligning to TRBD1. The CDR3 sequence is 14 residues long. Germline loops: CDR1 SEHNR, CDR2 FQNEAQ (reference sequence). V lost 5 bases to trimming and J lost 4 bases; unmatched junction nucleotides: 5.

This rearrangement joins TRBV19 to TRBJ2-2, with 8 bases matching TRBD2. The CDR3 totals 16 residues. Looked up from germline, CDR1 is LNHDA and CDR2 is SQIVND (reference sequence). Unmatched junction bases numbered 13, after V lost 6 bases and J lost 7 bases. CDR3 sequence: CASREWTSPGGGELFF. The CDR3 DNA reads TGTGCCAGTAGGGAATGGACTAGCCCGGGGGGCGGGGAGCTGTTTTTT.

Comment on this clonotype: A much larger clone lies one base from this, so it may be a read error. This rearrangement joins TRBV7-9 to TRBJ2-7; either TRBD1 or TRBD2 may supply D (5 bases each). This CDR3 comprises 14 residues. Germline V CDR1 and CDR2: SEHNR, FQNEAQ (reference sequence). The CDR3 protein is CASSLGPEGYEPYF. The CDR3 DNA is TGTGCCAGCAGCTTAGGCCCCGAGGGGTACGAGCCGTACTTC.

This clonotype was seen a few times. This chain joins TRBV6-5 and TRBJ1-6; the match to TRBD1 covers 9 bases. V dropped 4 bases and J dropped 7; count of bases not matched to a gene: 8. The germline V gene encodes CDR1 MNHEY and CDR2 SVGAGI. This CDR3 spans 16 amino acids. Here the CDR3 reads CASSSAGTGPNSPLHF. The CDR3 DNA is TGTGCCAGCAGTTCCGCCGGGACAGGGCCAAATTCACCCCTCCACTTT.

The chain recombines TRBV28 with TRBJ2-7; 8 nucleotides line up with TRBD1. The V and J ends lost 3 bases and 3 bases, in that order; junction bases with no gene match: 4. From germline, CDR1 is MDHEN and CDR2 SYDVKM. This CDR3 is built from 14 residues. The CDR3 coding sequence is TGTGCCAGCAGTTTTGTTACAGGGGGCTACGAGCAGTACTTC. Amino acids: CASSFVTGGYEQYF.

The chain joins TRBV3-1 to TRBJ2-7, with D possibly being TRBD2 (7 bases). CDR1 is LGHDT, CDR2 YNNKEL, per germline (reference sequence). V dropped 4 bases and J dropped 4 bases, with 17 bases sitting between them. This CDR3 contains 15 residues. The DNA of the CDR3 is TGTGCCAGCAGCCTCCGGGGGGCCCCTGGGTACGAGCAGTACTTC. It yields the protein CASSLRGAPGYEQYF.

This clonotype was seen many times. This sequence joins TRBV6-2 or TRBV6-3 and TRBJ1-6; no clear D. Deletions cut 2 bases from V and 7 bases from J, with 12 bases between. Germline values: CDR1 MNHEY, CDR2 SVGEGT. This CDR3 region has 15 residues. The CDR3 sequence is CASSYDGGRNSPLHF. In DNA form, the CDR3 reads TGTGCCAGCAGTTACGACGGAGGAAGGAATTCACCCCTCCACTTT.

This chain joins TRBV19 and TRBJ1-5; no firm D call. V lost 4 bases and J 2 bases, leaving 6 bases between the germline ends. CDR3 length equals 13 residues. Germline V gene lookup returns CDR1 LNHDA and CDR2 SQIVND (reference sequence). This CDR3 reads CASSKTGNQPQHF. The CDR3 DNA sequence: TGTGCCAGTAGTAAAACAGGCAATCAGCCCCAGCATTTT.

This clonotype was picked up many times. The rearrangement uses TRBV6-2 or TRBV6-3 and TRBJ2-2; D not resolved. There are 14 residues in the CDR3. V lost 10 bases and J lost 6, with 18 bases in between. Looked up from germline, CDR1 is MNHEY and CDR2 is SVGEGT. CDR3 loop: CATRIYLGAGELFF. DNA for the CDR3: TGTGCCACCAGGATCTATCTTGGGGCCGGGGAGCTGTTTTTT.

This clonotype occurred many times. The chain combines TRBV27 with TRBJ2-7, with D possibly being TRBD1 (6 bases). Germline CDR1 and CDR2: MNHEY and SMNVEV (reference sequence). This CDR3 has 14 amino acids. Deletions cut 5 bases from V and 5 bases from J, with 16 bases between. The CDR3: CASSGYGQWDEQYF. DNA of the CDR3: TGTGCCAGCAGTGGATACGGACAGTGGGACGAGCAGTACTTC.

The chain joins TRBV24-1 to TRBJ2-1; D perhaps matches TRBD2 (6 bases). Trimming stripped 3 bases from V and 7 bases from J, with 15 bases between. CDR3 length equals 15 residues. Germline V gene data show CDR1 as KGHDR and CDR2 as SFDVKD. The CDR3 coding sequence is TGTGCCACCAGTGATCTCCGGGACTCCTCAAATGAGCAGTTCTTC. Its translation: CATSDLRDSSNEQFF.

This clonotype has a count of ten or more. The CDR3 is CASSPYSFQETQYF. DNA of the CDR3: TGTGCCAGCAGCCCCTACAGCTTCCAAGAGACCCAGTACTTC. The chain links TRBV3-1 to TRBJ2-5; D uncertain. Germline loops: CDR1 LGHDT, CDR2 YNNKEL (reference sequence). The CDR3 runs to 14 residues. Trimming took off 4 bases at V and 1 base at J, with 10 bases between the two ends.

This clonotype was found many times. The rearrangement uses TRBV7-2 and TRBJ2-7; 9 bases map to TRBD2. The CDR3 spans 18 residues. V trimming: 1 base; J trimming: 2 bases; junction bases outside the gene matches: 12. Germline V gives CDR1 SGHTA, CDR2 FQGNSA. CDR3 in DNA: TGTGCCAGCAGCTTAGAAGGAGTGGCGGGAGGGCTTGCCTACGAGCAGTACTTC. Protein sequence: CASSLEGVAGGLAYEQYF.

V and J are TRBV2 and TRBJ1-3; D gene ambiguous. CDR3 length: 15 amino acids. Looked up from germline, CDR1 is SNHLY and CDR2 is FYNNEI. Trimming cost V 2 bases and J 4 bases, with 12 bases left between them. CDR3 sequence (DNA): TGTGCCAGCAGTGAACGGTCCTTGGGGGGAAACACCATATATTTT. Encoded protein: CASSERSLGGNTIYF. Filled out from reference TRBV2 and TRBJ1-3, the complete variable domain reads EPEVTQTPSHQVTQMGQEVILRCVPISNHLYFYWYRQILGQKVEFLVSFYNNEISEKSEIFDDQFSVERPDGSNFTLKIRSTKLEDSAMYFCASSERSLGGNTIYFGEGSWLTVV.

This clonotype occurred a few times. CDR3 sequence reads: CASSQVVTGVGQPQHF. CDR3 in DNA: TGCGCCAGCAGCCAAGTGGTTACCGGGGTTGGTCAGCCCCAGCATTTT. The chain combines TRBV4-3 with TRBJ1-5; D remains unclear. This CDR3 has 16 residues. Between the trimmed V and J ends, which lost 1 base and 6 bases, there was a span of 16 bases. Germline CDR1 LGHNA, CDR2 YSLEER.

In its sample, this clonotype was seen many times. The gene calls are TRBV20-1 and TRBJ2-7; 9 nucleotides agree with TRBD2. The CDR3 totals 13 residues. Germline CDR1 reads DFQATT; CDR2 reads SNEGSKA (reference sequence). The junction had 3 bases not matched to a gene; V was cut back by 5 bases and J by 1 base. CDR3 bases: TGCAGTGCTGACCTAGCGGGATCCTACGAGCAGTACTTC. It encodes CSADLAGSYEQYF.

This clonotype was observed many times. DNA for the CDR3: TGTGCCAGCAGTATTTTTCGATCGAGTAGTGAAGCTTTCTTT. It yields the protein CASSIFRSSSEAFF. This rearrangement joins TRBV2 to TRBJ1-1, with D hard to call. This CDR3 region has 14 residues. CDR1 SNHLY and CDR2 FYNNEI come from the germline V gene. Trimming cost V 5 bases and J 7 bases, with 17 bases left between them.

The chain recombines TRBV29-1 with TRBJ1-1; D not resolved. The length of the CDR3 is 11 residues. Trimming took off 5 bases at V and 0 bases at J, with 4 bases between the two ends. Germline V CDR1 and CDR2: SQVTM, ANQGSEA. CDR3 bases: TGCAGCGTTTGGGTGAACACTGAAGCTTTCTTT. Amino acids: CSVWVNTEAFF.

This clonotype showed up just a few times. The gene calls are TRBV28 and TRBJ2-1; D is uncertain. Trimming shortened V by 2 bases and J by 10 bases, and 18 bases separated the two germline ends. Germline CDR1 reads MDHEN; CDR2 reads SYDVKM. The CDR3 has 15 amino acids. The CDR3 coding sequence is TGTGCCAGCAGTTTAGGCTCAACTCCTTTGGAGGAGCAGTTCTTC. It encodes CASSLGSTPLEEQFF.

This clonotype showed up many times. This chain connects TRBV7-2 to TRBJ1-1, with D perhaps TRBD1 (5 bases). Germline CDR1 SGHTA, CDR2 FQGNSA. Between the trimmed V and J ends, which lost 4 bases and 8 bases, there was a span of 14 bases. This CDR3 has 13 residues. CDR3 coding DNA: TGTGCCAGCAGCTCGGGACTCAGAACCGAAGCTTTCTTT. This codes for CASSSGLRTEAFF.

About this clonotype: An end of the junction does not agree with germline; a read error may underlie this. The chain recombines TRBV6-1 with TRBJ1-5; TRBD1 aligns across 9 bases. Germline lookup yields CDR1 MNHNS and CDR2 SASEGT. The CDR3 loop spans 15 amino acids. As DNA, the CDR3 is TGTGCCAGCAAAACCGGGACAGGGTTCGGGCAGCCCCAGCGTTTT. Protein product: CASKTGTGFGQPQRF.

This chain uses TRBV6-8 with TRBJ2-2, with D hard to call. Trimming took off 9 bases at V and 6 bases at J, with 20 bases between the two ends. The CDR3 contains 15 residues. CDR1 is MNHGY and CDR2 is SAAAGT in the germline V gene. The CDR3 bases are TGTGCCAGTCAGCAGCGTCAAGGGTCGCCCGGGGAGCTGTTTTTT. Protein sequence: CASQQRQGSPGELFF.

This clonotype was detected a few times. The V call is TRBV30, the J call TRBJ2-3; maybe TRBD2 (6 bases). The CDR3 runs to 16 residues. V lost 1 base, J lost 0 bases, and 14 bases lay in between. Germline assignment: CDR1 GTSNPN and CDR2 SVGIG (reference sequence). The CDR3 bases are TGTGCCTGGAGTGATTCGGCGGGGACTAGCACAGATACGCAGTATTTT. Protein: CAWSDSAGTSTDTQYF.

There are many counts of this clonotype. The chain combines TRBV15 with TRBJ1-1; TRBD1 agrees at 10 bases. CDR1 and CDR2 (germline): LNHNV, YYDKDF (reference sequence). J was trimmed by 0 bases and V by 2 bases; bases with no gene match: 6. CDR3 length equals 17 residues. Here the CDR3 reads CATSRKTGGGLNTEAFF. The CDR3 DNA is TGTGCCACCAGCAGAAAGACAGGGGGCGGCTTGAACACTGAAGCTTTCTTT. Together with reference TRBV15 and TRBJ1-1, the CDR3 gives the full variable domain: DAMVIQNPRYQVTQFGKPVTLSCSQTLNHNVMYWYQQKSSQAPKLLFHYYDKDFNNEADTPDNFQSRRPNTSFCFLDIRSPGLGDTAMYLCATSRKTGGGLNTEAFFGQGTRLTVV.